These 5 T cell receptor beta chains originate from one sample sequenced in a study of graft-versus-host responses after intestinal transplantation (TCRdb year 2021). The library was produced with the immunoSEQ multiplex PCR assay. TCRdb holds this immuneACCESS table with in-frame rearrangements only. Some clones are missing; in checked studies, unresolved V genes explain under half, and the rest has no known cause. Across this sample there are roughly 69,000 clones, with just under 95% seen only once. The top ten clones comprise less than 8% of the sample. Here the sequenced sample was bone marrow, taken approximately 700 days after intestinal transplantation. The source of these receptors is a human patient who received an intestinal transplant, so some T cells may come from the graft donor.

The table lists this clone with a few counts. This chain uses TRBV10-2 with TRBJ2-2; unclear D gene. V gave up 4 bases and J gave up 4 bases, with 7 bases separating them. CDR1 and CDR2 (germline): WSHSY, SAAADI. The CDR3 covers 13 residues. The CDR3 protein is CASSARPTGELFF. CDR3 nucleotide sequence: TGCGCCAGCAGTGCCAGGCCCACCGGGGAGCTGTTTTTT.

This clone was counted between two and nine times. CDR3 DNA sequence: TGTGCCAGCAGTTACTCTCCGGACATCCTTAATTCACCCCTCCACTTT. Translating it yields CASSYSPDILNSPLHF. The chain couples TRBV6-5 to TRBJ1-6, with D possibly TRBD1 on 5 matching bases. This CDR3 spans 16 amino acids. Trimming pared 0 bases from V and 6 bases from J, leaving 12 bases between. In germline, CDR1 is MNHEY, CDR2 SVGAGI.

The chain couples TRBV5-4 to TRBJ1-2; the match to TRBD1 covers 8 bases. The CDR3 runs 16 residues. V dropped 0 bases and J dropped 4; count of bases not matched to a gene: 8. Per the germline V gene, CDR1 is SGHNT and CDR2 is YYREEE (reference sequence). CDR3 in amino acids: CASSLVSPQGAYGYTF. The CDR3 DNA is TGTGCCAGCAGCTTGGTATCCCCGCAGGGGGCCTATGGCTACACCTTC.

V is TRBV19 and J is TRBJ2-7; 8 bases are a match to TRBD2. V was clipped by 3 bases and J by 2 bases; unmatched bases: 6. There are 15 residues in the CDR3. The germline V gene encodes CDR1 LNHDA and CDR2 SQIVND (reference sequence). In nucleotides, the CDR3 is TGTGCCAGTAGTATGAGCCTAGCGGGCACCTACGAGCAGTACTTC. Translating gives CASSMSLAGTYEQYF.

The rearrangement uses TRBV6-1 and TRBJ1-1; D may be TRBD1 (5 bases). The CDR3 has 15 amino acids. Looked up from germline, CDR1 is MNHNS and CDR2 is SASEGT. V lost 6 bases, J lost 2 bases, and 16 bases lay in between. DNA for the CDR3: TGTGCCAGCAGGGGGCCCGGGACCCTCAACACTGAAGCTTTCTTT. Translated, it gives CASRGPGTLNTEAFF.